This T cell receptor (beta chain) was observed in a study of OX40 agonist ivuxolimab in advanced cancers. Study context: It was ivuxolimab, an agonistic anti-OX40 (CD134) antibody, that patients were treated with. Partial responses were achieved by three patients: one hepatocellular carcinoma, two cutaneous melanoma.

Using immunoSEQ multiplex PCR, the repertoire was profiled, and TCRdb retains in-frame clones only, with some absent. Of fewer than 80,000 clones in the sample, approximately 85% were seen once. Note on this clone: Its antigen is unidentified.

V lost 5 bases, J lost 6 bases, and 5 bases stayed unmatched. The CDR3 consists of 16 residues. Germline values: CDR1 SGHTA, CDR2 FQGNSA. Study-level results: Low normalized clonal expansion also occurred in some nonresponding patients.

The sample here was CD4+ or CD8+ T cells sorted from blood, taken in a trial of the OX40 agonist ivuxolimab. This TCR derives from an adult with an advanced solid tumor such as melanoma, head and neck, liver or kidney cancer. The chain uses TRBV7-2 and TRBJ2-1; 15 positions match TRBD2. Written as DNA, the CDR3 is TGTGCCAGCAGCAAACCGGGACTAGCGGGAGGCAATGAGCAGTTCTTC. Protein sequence: CASSKPGLAGGNEQFF.